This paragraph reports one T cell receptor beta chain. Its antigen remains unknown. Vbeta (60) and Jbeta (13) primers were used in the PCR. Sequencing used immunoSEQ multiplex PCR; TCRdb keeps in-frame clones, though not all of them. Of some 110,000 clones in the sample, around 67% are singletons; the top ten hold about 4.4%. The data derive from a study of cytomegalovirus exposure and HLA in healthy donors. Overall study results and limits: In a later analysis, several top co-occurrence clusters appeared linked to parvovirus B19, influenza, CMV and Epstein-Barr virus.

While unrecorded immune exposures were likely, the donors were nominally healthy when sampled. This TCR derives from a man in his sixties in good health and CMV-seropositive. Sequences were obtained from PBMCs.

The CDR3 DNA sequence: TGTGCCAGCAGCTCCCGGCGGGGTTCGGATCAGCCCCAGCATTTT. Translated, it gives CASSSRRGSDQPQHF. The rearrangement joins TRBV7-2 to TRBJ1-5; no reliable D call. CDR1 and CDR2 from the germline V gene are SGHTA and FQGNSA. V was cut by 4 bases and J by 5 bases, with 15 bases left in between. This CDR3 is built from 15 residues.